This entry is about one TCR beta chain. Its antigen is not identified. The data derive from a study of cytomegalovirus exposure and HLA in healthy donors. The PCR was carried out with 60 Vbeta primers and 13 Jbeta primers. TCRdb's table, derived via immunoSEQ multiplex PCR, lists solely in-frame clones and lacks some. Of approximately 100,000 clones listed, 60% to 80% are singletons. The CDR3 contains 15 residues. The germline V gene encodes CDR1 SGHRS and CDR2 YFSETQ. V lost 0 bases to trimming and J lost 1 base, with 8 bases between them. Notes on the study in general: Per published accounts, TCR beta sequences correctly predicted the HLA-A and HLA-B alleles of most subjects. The productive fraction for most TCR beta V segments was about 90% or about 30% in an earlier analysis.

This chain joins TRBV5-1 and TRBJ2-1; the D is unclear. This clonotype was obtained from a woman between 18 and 29 years old in good health and CMV-seropositive. Sequencing used PBMCs. The CDR3 here is CASSLVFGSYNEQFF. As DNA, the CDR3 is TGCGCCAGCAGCTTGGTTTTCGGGTCCTACAATGAGCAGTTCTTC.